This passage covers 14 T cell receptor beta chains from one sample sequenced in a study of T cell responses to AZD1222 COVID-19 vaccine. Repertoires were generated with immunoSEQ multiplex PCR, while TCRdb's copy carries only in-frame clones and drops some. The profile shows around 120,000 clones, about 90% of them singletons. Material: peripheral blood, obtained on day 0 of MenACWY control vaccination. All receptors derive from an adult in good health.

This sequence joins TRBV6-4 and TRBJ1-4, with unresolved D. Trimming stripped 7 bases from V and 2 bases from J, with 11 bases between. The CDR3 spans 14 residues. Germline-derived CDR1 and CDR2 are MRHNA and SNTAGT. CDR3: CASTRTVTNEKLFF. The CDR3 DNA sequence: TGTGCCAGCACTCGAACCGTCACTAATGAAAAACTGTTTTTT.

CDR3 residues: CASSAKTSGRPNTGELFF. Here the CDR3 DNA reads TGTGCCAGCAGCGCGAAGACTAGCGGGAGGCCGAACACCGGGGAGCTGTTTTTT. J is TRBJ2-2 and V is TRBV5-4; TRBD2 matches 13 bases. The CDR3 is 18 residues long. With V trimmed by 4 bases and J by 0 bases, 6 bases remained unmatched. Germline V CDR1 and CDR2: SGHNT, YYREEE (reference sequence).

This chain connects TRBV27 to TRBJ1-5, with TRBD1 as a possible D gene (5 bases). V gave up 2 bases and J gave up 9 bases, with 14 bases separating them. Germline loops: CDR1 MNHEY, CDR2 SMNVEV (reference sequence). CDR3 size: 14 residues. CDR3 residues: CASSLKEGDRPQHF. DNA of the CDR3: TGTGCCAGCAGTTTAAAGGAAGGGGACCGGCCCCAGCATTTT.

This clone appeared a single time. V and J are TRBV28 and TRBJ1-3; D is unclear. V lost 7 bases, J lost 0 bases, and 10 bases lay in between. This CDR3 contains 14 residues. Germline CDR1 reads MDHEN; CDR2 reads SYDVKM. The CDR3 region has the DNA TGTGCCAGCACTTTCGGCAACTCTGGAAACACCATATATTTT. Translated: CASTFGNSGNTIYF.

The V gene is TRBV2, the J gene TRBJ2-1; possible D gene TRBD1, 6 bases. Trimming pared 7 bases from V and 0 bases from J, leaving 10 bases between. This CDR3 is built from 14 residues. Per germline, CDR1 SNHLY and CDR2 FYNNEI. CDR3 nucleotides: TGTGCCAGCAAAACAGGGAACTCCTACAATGAGCAGTTCTTC. The encoded protein is CASKTGNSYNEQFF.

The chain carries TRBV24-1 and TRBJ2-7; 9 bases agree with TRBD1. Trimming removed 3 bases from V and 2 bases from J; junction bases left unmatched: 4. CDR1 is KGHDR, CDR2 SFDVKD, per germline. The CDR3 runs to 15 residues. CDR3 loop: CATSDGTGRTYEQYF. The CDR3, as DNA: TGTGCCACCAGTGATGGGACAGGGAGAACCTACGAGCAGTACTTC.

V gene TRBV5-1 combines with J gene TRBJ2-7; 11 bases are shared with TRBD1. V lost 9 bases and J lost 3; bases outside the gene matches: 8. The CDR3 is made up of 14 amino acids. The V gene's germline CDR1 is SGHRS and CDR2 YFSETQ. The CDR3: CATSAGQGGYEQYF. The DNA for the CDR3 is TGCGCCACTTCGGCGGGACAGGGGGGCTACGAGCAGTACTTC.

The chain has TRBV24-1 and TRBJ1-5, with 8 bases identical to TRBD1. Trimming took 3 bases from V and 4 from J; bases not matched to a gene: 16. Germline CDR1 and CDR2: KGHDR and SFDVKD. The CDR3 is made up of 19 amino acids. CDR3 sequence: CATSDRSELTGVGNQPQHF. CDR3 DNA: TGTGCCACCAGTGATCGCTCTGAATTGACAGGGGTTGGAAATCAGCCCCAGCATTTT.

The chain employs TRBV15 and TRBJ2-7; no definite D call. The CDR3 extends over 13 amino acids. Trimming removed 6 bases at V and 2 bases at J, with 11 bases between. Germline-derived CDR1 and CDR2 are LNHNV and YYDKDF (reference sequence). Here the CDR3 DNA reads TGTGCCACCAGTTCCCGGGTGGCCTACGAGCAGTACTTC. Amino acid sequence: CATSSRVAYEQYF.

This clone was recorded only once. This chain links TRBV7-6 with TRBJ1-4; weak D call: TRBD1 (6 bases). This CDR3 comprises 14 residues. Trimming cost V 5 bases and J 6 bases, with 13 bases left between them. Per the germline V gene, CDR1 is SGHVS and CDR2 is FNYEAQ. CDR3 loop: CASSTGTWDEKLFF. The CDR3 coding sequence is TGTGCCAGCAGCACCGGGACATGGGATGAAAAACTGTTTTTT.

The V gene is TRBV19, the J gene TRBJ1-2, with D unresolved. The CDR3 has 14 residues. The V gene's germline CDR1 is LNHDA and CDR2 SQIVND (reference sequence). Trimming left V 5 bases short and J 6 bases short, with 16 bases between. CDR3 DNA sequence: TGTGCCAGTAGTCAAACGGGTGCTTCTGATGGCTACACCTTC. Its translation is CASSQTGASDGYTF.

The chain is built from TRBV25-1 and TRBJ2-7, with 8 nucleotides matching TRBD2. Germline loops: CDR1 MGHDK, CDR2 SYGVNS. V lost 4 bases, J lost 6 bases, and 8 bases stayed unmatched. The CDR3 runs 14 residues. CDR3: CASSGRAGVREQYF. The CDR3 DNA follows: TGTGCCAGCAGTGGCCGAGCGGGAGTGCGCGAGCAGTACTTC.

V and J are TRBV6-5 and TRBJ1-5; D uncertain. The CDR3 contains 11 residues. With 6 bases removed from V and 8 bases from J, the gap between germline ends came to 8 bases. Germline CDR1 reads MNHEY; CDR2 reads SVGAGI. CDR3 amino acids: CASRSQEPQHF. In DNA form, the CDR3 reads TGTGCCAGCAGGAGTCAGGAGCCCCAGCATTTT.

J is TRBJ1-1 and V is TRBV29-1, with 7 bases fitting TRBD1. Germline V gene data show CDR1 as SQVTM and CDR2 as ANQGSEA. The length of the CDR3 is 12 residues. Trimming removed 7 bases from V and 7 bases from J; junction bases left unmatched: 9. The CDR3 loop reads CSAVGQPLEAFF. The DNA for the CDR3 is TGCAGCGCCGTGGGACAGCCCCTTGAAGCTTTCTTT.